One sample yielded the 4 T cell receptor beta chains listed below, sequenced in a study of lymphopenia after photon versus proton radiotherapy. Assay: immunoSEQ multiplex PCR; the TCRdb copy retains only in-frame clones and omits some. The data show more than 60,000 clones, around 86% seen once. Sequences were derived from peripheral blood, sampled from a patient treated with photon-based radiotherapy. These receptors all stem from a man aged 40-50 years with gastric cancer.

This sequence joins TRBV11-2 and TRBJ2-5, with a weak D call TRBD2 (6 bases). Trimming removed 5 bases at V and 5 bases at J, with 18 bases between. CDR1 is SGHAT and CDR2 is FQNNGV in the germline V gene. The CDR3 is 15 amino acids. CDR3 sequence reads: CASSPVWGVGETQYF. CDR3 DNA sequence: TGTGCCAGCAGCCCTGTTTGGGGGGTCGGGGAGACCCAGTACTTC.

The chain couples TRBV5-1 to TRBJ2-1, with D hard to call. V was clipped by 0 bases and J by 1 base, with 5 bases between them. Germline CDR1 and CDR2: SGHRS and YFSETQ. CDR3 size: 14 residues. CDR3 loop: CASSLAGSYNEQFF. The CDR3 DNA reads TGCGCCAGCAGCTTGGCCGGGTCCTACAATGAGCAGTTCTTC.

V gene TRBV4-3 combines with J gene TRBJ2-1, with 10 bases that match TRBD2. The CDR3 runs 14 residues. Germline CDR1 LGHNA, CDR2 YSLEER. V shed 5 bases, J shed 7 bases, and the junction held 5 bases outside the gene matches. CDR3 residues: CASSYGTSANEQFF. DNA of the CDR3: TGCGCCAGCAGCTACGGGACTAGCGCGAATGAGCAGTTCTTC.

The gene calls are TRBV30 and TRBJ1-4; no definite D call. Germline CDR1 and CDR2: GTSNPN and SVGIG (reference sequence). CDR3 length: 11 amino acids. V dropped 2 bases and J dropped 8 bases, with 6 bases sitting between them. CDR3 region: CAWSIREKLFF. CDR3 nucleotide sequence: TGTGCCTGGAGTATCCGGGAAAAACTGTTTTTT.